Below, 25 T cell receptor beta chains from the same sample are listed, as sequenced in a study of blood T cell repertoires in COVID-19. The table came from immunoSEQ multiplex PCR; TCRdb's copy has only in-frame clones and leaves some out. The top ten hold over 0.95% of the sample, which has roughly 360,000 clones, more than 65% seen once. The sample comprised peripheral blood. The origin of the receptors is a human donor with acute or convalescent COVID-19. The donor label of this sample is uncertain.

This chain joins TRBV19 and TRBJ1-5; 7 bases line up with TRBD1. Germline V lookup: CDR1 LNHDA, CDR2 SQIVND (reference sequence). This CDR3 comprises 13 residues. With 9 bases clipped from V and 7 bases from J, the junction kept 9 bases outside the gene matches. The CDR3 DNA reads TGTGCCAGCAGACAGGGTGAGGGCCAGCCCCAGCATTTT. Its translation is CASRQGEGQPQHF.

The gene calls are TRBV12-3 or TRBV12-4 and TRBJ1-2; 8 nucleotides match TRBD1. J was trimmed by 4 bases and V by 5 bases; bases with no gene match: 3. There are 13 residues in the CDR3. The CDR3 here is CASSPDRAYGYTF. The CDR3 bases are TGTGCCAGCAGTCCGGACAGGGCCTATGGCTACACCTTC.

This sequence joins TRBV28 and TRBJ1-2; D unresolved. Trimming removed 4 bases from V and 8 bases from J, with 29 bases in between. Germline assignment: CDR1 MDHEN and CDR2 SYDVKM. This CDR3 spans 18 amino acids. In DNA form, the CDR3 reads TGTGCCAGCAGTTCCCTTCGGGCAGGCAAACGTTCAGGAGGCGGCTACACCTTC. As protein: CASSSLRAGKRSGGGYTF.

The V call is TRBV5-5, the J call TRBJ2-7; 9 bases agree with TRBD1. CDR1 SGHKS and CDR2 YYEKEE come from the germline V gene (reference sequence). J gave up 0 bases and V 3 bases, and 7 bases lay outside the gene matches. The CDR3 has 16 amino acids. CDR3 protein: CASSSNTGGDSYEQYF. The CDR3 bases are TGTGCCAGCAGCTCGAATACAGGGGGCGACTCCTACGAGCAGTACTTC. Full variable domain (outside the CDR3, taken from reference TRBV5-5 and TRBJ2-7): DAGVTQSPTHLIKTRGQQVTLRCSPISGHKSVSWYQQVLGQGPQFIFQYYEKEERGRGNFPDRFSARQFPNYSSELNVNALLLGDSALYLCASSSNTGGDSYEQYFGPGTRLTVT.

This clone was detected only a few times. The J gene is TRBJ2-3, the V gene TRBV28; 8 bases match TRBD2. Looked up from germline, CDR1 is MDHEN and CDR2 is SYDVKM. This CDR3 comprises 14 residues. J lost 5 bases, V lost 3 bases, and 4 bases had no gene match. The CDR3 coding sequence is TGTGCCAGCAGTTTTCTCGGGGGGGGAGATACGCAGTATTTT. Protein sequence: CASSFLGGGDTQYF.

This clone has a single count. This chain links TRBV9 with TRBJ1-1, with TRBD1 as a possible D gene (6 bases). The germline CDR1 and CDR2 sequences are SGDLS and YYNGEE. V gave up 0 bases and J gave up 10 bases, with 25 bases separating them. The CDR3 covers 17 residues. CDR3 nucleotides: TGTGCCAGCAGCGTAGAAATCGCGGGGGCGGCAGCCTCCGGAGCTTTCTTT. The encoded protein is CASSVEIAGAAASGAFF.

The chain has TRBV11-3 and TRBJ2-2; TRBD2 agrees at 12 bases. The CDR3 consists of 16 residues. Germline trimming cut 4 bases from V and 6 bases from J; bases unmatched to any gene: 6. The V gene's germline CDR1 is SGHNT and CDR2 YENEEA. CDR3 bases: TGTGCCAGCAGCTCGAGACTAGCGGGAGCCCCCGGGGAGCTGTTTTTT. Residues: CASSSRLAGAPGELFF.

J is TRBJ2-5 and V is TRBV5-6; D is unclear. This CDR3 is 15 amino acids long. The V gene lost 1 base and the J gene lost 5 bases, with 15 bases spanning the gap. In germline, CDR1 is SGHDT, CDR2 YYEEEE. CDR3 in DNA: TGTGCCAGCAGCTTGCTGGCAGCCCCCAGGGAGACCCAGTACTTC. Translation gives CASSLLAAPRETQYF. Full variable domain (missing parts from reference TRBV5-6 and TRBJ2-5): DAGVTQSPTHLIKTRGQQVTLRCSPKSGHDTVSWYQQALGQGPQFIFQYYEEEERQRGNFPDRFSGHQFPNYSSELNVNALLLGDSALYLCASSLLAAPRETQYFGPGTRLLVL.

V gene TRBV3-1 (or the pseudogene TRBV3-2) combines with J gene TRBJ2-7; D may be TRBD2 (5 bases). The V end lost 2 bases, the J end lost 5 bases, and 13 bases lay between the germline ends. The germline gives CDR1 LGHDT, CDR2 YNNKEL (reference sequence). This CDR3 has 14 amino acids. The CDR3 region is CASSQSIPGNEQYF. The CDR3 DNA sequence: TGTGCCAGCAGCCAATCTATCCCCGGGAACGAGCAGTACTTC.

The chain uses TRBV6-6 and TRBJ2-1, with 7 positions matching TRBD1. The CDR3 contains 14 residues. V was pared by 0 bases and J by 9 bases, with 5 bases of the junction left unmatched. CDR1 is MNHNY, CDR2 SVGAGI, per germline (reference sequence). The CDR3 DNA follows: TGTGCCAGCAGTTACTCAAGGGGGCAGGGTGAGCAGTTCTTC. This codes for CASSYSRGQGEQFF.

The chain employs TRBV7-2 and TRBJ2-5; D is uncertain. CDR3 length: 13 amino acids. Per the germline V gene, CDR1 is SGHTA and CDR2 is FQGNSA. V gave up 2 bases and J gave up 0 bases, with 4 bases separating them. This CDR3 reads CASSLRYQETQYF. CDR3 nucleotide sequence: TGTGCCAGCAGCTTACGGTACCAAGAGACCCAGTACTTC. The entire variable domain, with the rest obtained from reference TRBV7-2 and TRBJ2-5, is as follows: GAGVSQSPSNKVTEKGKDVELRCDPISGHTALYWYRQSLGQGLEFLIYFQGNSAPDKSGLPSDRFSAERTGGSVSTLTIQRTQQEDSAVYLCASSLRYQETQYFGPGTRLLVL.

The chain recombines TRBV5-1 with TRBJ2-7, with 7 positions matching TRBD2. The CDR3 contains 15 residues. CDR1 is SGHRS, CDR2 YFSETQ, per germline. The junction had 3 bases not matched to a gene; V was cut back by 0 bases and J by 0 bases. In nucleotides, the CDR3 is TGCGCCAGCAGCTTGGTTGCGGGAGACTCCTACGAGCAGTACTTC. This encodes CASSLVAGDSYEQYF.

This chain joins TRBV12-5 and TRBJ1-1, with TRBD1 identical over 7 bases. There are 14 residues in the CDR3. The germline CDR1 and CDR2 sequences are LGHNT and FRNRAP. Trimming took 6 bases from V and 1 from J; bases not matched to a gene: 5. The CDR3 nucleotides read TGTGCTAGTGGCCCAGGGGGTTGGAACACTGAAGCTTTCTTT. It specifies CASGPGGWNTEAFF.

The chain carries TRBV3-1 (or the pseudogene TRBV3-2) and TRBJ1-1; TRBD1 aligns across 9 bases. V shed 1 base and J 5 bases; nucleotides not matched to a gene: 11. Germline lookup yields CDR1 LGHDT and CDR2 YNNKEL (reference sequence). The CDR3 has 17 residues. CDR3 amino acids: CASSQGGTGGAGTEAFF. The CDR3 DNA is TGTGCCAGCAGCCAAGGCGGCACAGGGGGCGCGGGGACTGAAGCTTTCTTT.

The J gene is TRBJ2-1, the V gene TRBV18; TRBD1 agrees at 7 bases. Germline assignment: CDR1 KGHSH and CDR2 LQKENI. The length of the CDR3 is 16 residues. The ends lost 4 bases at V and 0 bases at J; junction bases unmatched: 6. The CDR3 DNA reads as TGTGCCAGCTCACTGAGAACAGGGGACTCCTACAATGAGCAGTTCTTC. Translated, it gives CASSLRTGDSYNEQFF.

There are a few counts of this clone. The J gene is TRBJ1-2, the V gene TRBV6-5, with 8 bases matching TRBD1. The CDR3 length is 15 residues. CDR1 and CDR2 (germline): MNHEY, SVGAGI. The trim removed 4 bases at V and 5 bases at J, leaving 9 bases unmatched. The CDR3 nucleotides read TGTGCCAGCAGTTCAAGACAGGGGTATCCTTATGGCTACACCTTC. It encodes CASSSRQGYPYGYTF.

V is TRBV5-8 and J is TRBJ1-1, with 8 bases lining up with TRBD1. Unmatched junction bases numbered 9, after V lost 4 bases and J lost 4 bases. The germline V gene has CDR1 SGHTS and CDR2 YDEGEE. This CDR3 contains 15 residues. CDR3 nucleotides: TGTGCCAGCAGCGCAGGACAGGGTCGTTTCACTGAAGCTTTCTTT. Translating gives CASSAGQGRFTEAFF.

CDR3 residues: CAWRAGIGYNEQFF. Here the CDR3 DNA reads TGTGCCTGGAGAGCCGGGATTGGGTACAATGAGCAGTTCTTC. V usage is TRBV30 and J usage is TRBJ2-1; D is possibly TRBD2 (5 bases). CDR1 and CDR2 from the germline V gene are GTSNPN and SVGIG (reference sequence). The V end was cut by 3 bases, the J end by 4 bases, with 13 bases between. This CDR3 spans 14 amino acids.

The V and J genes are TRBV29-1 and TRBJ1-2; D perhaps matches TRBD1 (6 bases). This CDR3 contains 15 residues. Deletions cut 1 base from V and 8 bases from J, with 20 bases between. Germline loops: CDR1 SQVTM, CDR2 ANQGSEA. The CDR3 loop is CSVEGAGTSLLGYTF. CDR3 coding DNA: TGCAGCGTTGAAGGGGCCGGGACAAGTTTACTAGGCTACACCTTC.

The rearrangement uses TRBV7-8 and TRBJ2-1, with a weak D call TRBD1 (5 bases). Germline V lookup: CDR1 SGHVS, CDR2 FQNEAQ. The CDR3 totals 15 residues. Trimming removed 1 base at V and 4 bases at J, with 11 bases between. CDR3 DNA: TGTGCCAGCAGCTTAGGGGGCTCCTTGTACAATGAGCAGTTCTTC. Translation gives CASSLGGSLYNEQFF.

V gene TRBV5-1 combines with J gene TRBJ2-1; 8 bases map to TRBD2. The CDR3 spans 14 residues. V dropped 2 bases and J dropped 2; count of bases not matched to a gene: 0. Germline V CDR1 and CDR2: SGHRS, YFSETQ. The CDR3 region is CASSLAGAYNEQFF. The CDR3 DNA sequence: TGCGCCAGCAGCTTAGCGGGAGCCTACAATGAGCAGTTCTTC.

This clone was counted between two and nine times. The chain employs TRBV5-1 and TRBJ2-2; D might be TRBD2 (5 bases). Germline V gene sequence: CDR1 SGHRS, CDR2 YFSETQ. The germline V and J ends were trimmed by 4 bases and 4 bases, with 14 bases remaining between them. This CDR3 comprises 15 residues. CDR3 nucleotide sequence: TGCGCCAGCAGCCAGGACTTCGGAGGCACCGGGGAGCTGTTTTTT. It specifies CASSQDFGGTGELFF.

V and J are TRBV10-2 and TRBJ2-3, with a possible D match to TRBD1 (6 bases). Germline V lookup: CDR1 WSHSY, CDR2 SAAADI. The CDR3 runs 12 residues. V lost 6 bases to trimming and J lost 7 bases, with 11 bases between them. CDR3 DNA sequence: TGCGCCAGCAGGGCTGGACAGTATACGCAGTATTTT. This codes for CASRAGQYTQYF.

The chain carries TRBV2 and TRBJ1-2; 9 bases are shared with TRBD1. The germline V gene encodes CDR1 SNHLY and CDR2 FYNNEI. The J segment lost 5 bases and the V segment lost 8 bases, leaving 9 bases of the junction unmatched. The CDR3 totals 14 residues. The CDR3 loop reads CASDLQGQGYGYTF. DNA for the CDR3: TGTGCCAGCGACCTCCAAGGACAGGGGTATGGCTACACCTTC.

This chain uses TRBV28 with TRBJ2-5, with TRBD1 as a possible D gene (6 bases). V lost 2 bases to trimming and J lost 9 bases, with 10 bases between them. The germline gives CDR1 MDHEN, CDR2 SYDVKM. The CDR3 covers 12 residues. The CDR3 protein is CASSLGGVAQYF. CDR3 nucleotides: TGTGCCAGCAGTTTAGGGGGCGTAGCCCAGTACTTC.